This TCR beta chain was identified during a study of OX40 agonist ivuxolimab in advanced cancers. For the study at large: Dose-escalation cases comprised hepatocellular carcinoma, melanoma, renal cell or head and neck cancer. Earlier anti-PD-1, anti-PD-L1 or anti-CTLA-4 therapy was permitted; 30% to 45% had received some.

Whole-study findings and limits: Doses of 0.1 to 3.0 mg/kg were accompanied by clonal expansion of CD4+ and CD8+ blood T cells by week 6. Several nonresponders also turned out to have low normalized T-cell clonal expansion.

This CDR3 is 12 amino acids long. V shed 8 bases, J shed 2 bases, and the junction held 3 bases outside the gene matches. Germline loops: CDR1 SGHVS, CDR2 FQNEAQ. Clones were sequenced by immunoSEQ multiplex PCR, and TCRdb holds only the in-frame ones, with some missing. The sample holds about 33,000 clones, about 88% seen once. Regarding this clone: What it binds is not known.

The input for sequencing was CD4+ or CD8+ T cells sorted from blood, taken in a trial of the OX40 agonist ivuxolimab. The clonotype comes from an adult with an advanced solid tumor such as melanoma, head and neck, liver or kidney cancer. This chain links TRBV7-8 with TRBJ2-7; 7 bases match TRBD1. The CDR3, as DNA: TGTGCCAGCTCGACAGGGACCTACGAGCAGTACTTC. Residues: CASSTGTYEQYF.